Below, 18 T cell receptor beta chains from the same sample are listed, as sequenced in a study of early T cells in non-severe SARS-CoV-2 infection (dated by TCRdb to 2020 to 2023). The library was obtained by 5' RACE. The data were produced on a NextSeq 500. TCRdb's own reprocessing of the public reads used fastp at Q25 and MiXCR and kept productive beta chains. Each record represents a unique CDR3 protein, reported with the most common genes and DNA among its rows. The sample includes some 25,000 distinct CDR3 sequences, with about 4.5% observed a single time. The ten largest clones capture around 16% of the sample. Sequenced sample: whole blood. The source is an adult who was a healthcare worker with PCR-confirmed SARS-CoV-2 infection or an uninfected control (not recorded which).

In this sample, this clonotype turned up a few times. This sequence joins TRBV7-8 and TRBJ2-5; D tentatively fits TRBD1 or TRBD2 (5 bases each). Germline loops: CDR1 SGHVS, CDR2 FQNEAQ. V lost 5 bases, J lost 5 bases, and 15 bases lay in between. The CDR3 has 14 residues. Here the CDR3 reads CASSPGTSRETQYF. CDR3 DNA: TGTGCCAGCAGCCCGGGGACGTCGCGGGAGACCCAGTACTTC.

The chain combines TRBV20-1 with TRBJ2-1, with no clear D. The CDR3 sequence is 16 residues long. Germline-derived CDR1 and CDR2 are DFQATT and SNEGSKA (reference sequence). The V end was cut by 1 base, the J end by 0 bases, with 13 bases between. CDR3 sequence reads: CSARAQPRSSYNEQFF. CDR3 DNA sequence: TGCAGTGCTAGAGCCCAGCCCCGTTCCTCCTACAATGAGCAGTTCTTC.

This clonotype was recorded at least ten times. The rearrangement uses TRBV20-1 and TRBJ2-1; D unclear. This CDR3 contains 13 residues. Trimming removed 1 base at V and 3 bases at J, with 7 bases between. The germline V gene has CDR1 DFQATT and CDR2 SNEGSKA (reference sequence). As DNA, the CDR3 is TGCAGTGCTAGAGCCTCAGACTACAATGAGCAGTTCTTC. Translation gives CSARASDYNEQFF.

This clonotype was found many times. The chain is built from TRBV7-6 and TRBJ2-2; TRBD2 matches 11 bases. CDR3 length equals 17 residues. After removal of 4 bases from V and 1 base from J, the junction contained 5 bases not matched to a gene. Germline CDR1 SGHVS, CDR2 FNYEAQ. The CDR3 is CASSSLAGGLNTGELFF. The DNA of the CDR3 is TGTGCCAGCAGCTCATTAGCGGGAGGGCTGAACACCGGGGAGCTGTTTTTT.

Concerning this clonotype itself: Being one base from a much bigger clone, this may be a read error. The chain combines TRBV7-2 with TRBJ1-1; D possibly corresponds to TRBD1 (6 bases). The CDR3 sequence is 13 residues long. Trimming cost V 2 bases and J 9 bases, with 13 bases left between them. Germline CDR1 and CDR2: SGHTA and FQGNSA. The CDR3: CASSLPGGAKAFF. CDR3 in DNA: TGTGCCAGCAGCTTACCCGGGGGGGCTAAAGCTTTCTTT.

The V call is TRBV18, the J call TRBJ2-7; D is possibly TRBD1 or TRBD2 (5 bases each). This CDR3 region has 12 residues. V shed 8 bases and J shed 5 bases, with 13 bases lying between them. Germline-derived CDR1 and CDR2 are KGHSH and LQKENI. CDR3 nucleotide sequence: TGTGCCAGCCCCGGGGCTCGGGACGAGCAGTACTTC. This encodes CASPGARDEQYF.

At least ten counts were recorded for this clonotype. The genes are TRBV7-6 and TRBJ2-2; a possible D gene is TRBD2 (6 bases). The CDR3 consists of 17 residues. Germline V gene sequence: CDR1 SGHVS, CDR2 FNYEAQ. Deletions cut 6 bases from V and 6 bases from J, with 23 bases between. CDR3 sequence (DNA): TGTGCCAGCAGTCCCGGACTGCGGGGAGTTTTATCCGGGGAGCTGTTTTTT. Protein product: CASSPGLRGVLSGELFF. The whole variable domain, filled in from reference TRBV7-6 and TRBJ2-2, reads GAGVSQSPRYKVTKRGQDVALRCDPISGHVSLYWYRQALGQGPEFLTYFNYEAQQDKSGLPNDRFSAERPEGSISTLTIQRTEQRDSAMYRCASSPGLRGVLSGELFFGEGSRLTVL.

In this sample, this clonotype turned up many times. The genes are TRBV20-1 and TRBJ2-1; TRBD1 matches at 9 bases. The V gene's germline CDR1 is DFQATT and CDR2 SNEGSKA (reference sequence). The CDR3 length is 13 residues. CDR3 DNA sequence: TGCAGGGGGGGACAGGGAAGCCAGAATGAGCAGTTCTTC. It translates to CRGGQGSQNEQFF.

This clonotype was observed many times. This chain joins TRBV18 and TRBJ1-1, with 8 bases lining up with TRBD1. Germline V gene sequence: CDR1 KGHSH, CDR2 LQKENI. Trimming took 2 bases from V and 0 from J; bases not matched to a gene: 14. This CDR3 region has 19 residues. In DNA form, the CDR3 reads TGTGCCAGCTCACCATTGCCCGGCCAGGGGGCTCGGCTGAACACTGAAGCTTTCTTT. Translation gives CASSPLPGQGARLNTEAFF.

The chain is built from TRBV5-1 and TRBJ1-4; 7 positions match TRBD1. From germline, CDR1 is SGHRS and CDR2 YFSETQ. The V segment lost 2 bases and the J segment 6 bases; nucleotides outside the gene matches: 4. The CDR3 is 14 amino acids. CDR3 in amino acids: CASSLQGNDEKLFF. The CDR3 DNA is TGCGCCAGCAGCTTACAGGGGAATGATGAAAAACTGTTTTTT.

The chain couples TRBV7-9 to TRBJ2-5; 7 bases are a match to TRBD1. Germline V gene sequence: CDR1 SEHNR, CDR2 FQNEAQ (reference sequence). V was clipped by 1 base and J by 9 bases; unmatched bases: 8. This CDR3 contains 14 residues. CDR3 in amino acids: CASSLGSGGVPQYF. The CDR3 nucleotides read TGTGCCAGCAGCTTAGGTTCAGGGGGAGTTCCCCAGTACTTC.

This clonotype was picked up many times. The rearrangement joins TRBV11-2 to TRBJ2-2, with D tentatively TRBD2 (5 bases). Trimming stripped 2 bases from V and 8 bases from J, with 15 bases between. The CDR3 spans 15 residues. Germline V gives CDR1 SGHAT, CDR2 FQNNGV. As DNA, the CDR3 is TGTGCCAGCAGCTTAACGAGGGTGGGGTTTGGGGAGCTGTTTTTT. Amino acid sequence: CASSLTRVGFGELFF.

This clonotype was picked up many times. The chain uses TRBV9 and TRBJ2-2; D is undetermined. The germline CDR1 and CDR2 sequences are SGDLS and YYNGEE. The CDR3 has 12 residues. Trimming shortened V by 2 bases and J by 6 bases, and 5 bases separated the two germline ends. CDR3 sequence: CASSVHSGELFF. The CDR3 nucleotides are TGTGCCAGCAGCGTTCATTCCGGGGAGCTGTTTTTT.

This clonotype was observed at least ten times. The chain joins TRBV5-4 to TRBJ1-2; D is undetermined. This CDR3 contains 15 residues. The germline CDR1 and CDR2 sequences are SGHNT and YYREEE (reference sequence). V dropped 0 bases and J dropped 2 bases, with 11 bases sitting between them. The CDR3 region is CASSLVGRQNYGYTF. For the CDR3, the DNA is TGTGCCAGCAGCTTGGTGGGTCGGCAGAACTATGGCTACACCTTC.

This clonotype was picked up many times. This rearrangement joins TRBV5-4 to TRBJ2-3, with 11 positions matching TRBD2. The CDR3 runs 15 residues. Germline CDR1 and CDR2: SGHNT and YYREEE (reference sequence). Trimming cost V 3 bases and J 3 bases; bases outside gene matches: 3. CDR3 in amino acids: CASSSGLADTDTQYF. CDR3 nucleotides: TGTGCCAGCAGCTCGGGACTAGCGGATACAGATACGCAGTATTTT.

This clonotype is medium-sized. This sequence joins TRBV5-4 and TRBJ1-4; D is unresolved. Trimming took off 3 bases at V and 6 bases at J, with 15 bases between the two ends. Germline V CDR1 and CDR2: SGHNT, YYREEE (reference sequence). This CDR3 has 15 residues. The CDR3 spells CASSSNRGLDEKLFF. CDR3 nucleotides: TGTGCCAGCAGCTCAAACAGAGGGCTTGATGAAAAACTGTTTTTT.

This clonotype was detected many times. The rearrangement links TRBV6-6 to TRBJ1-1; D ambiguous. Between the trimmed V and J ends, which lost 5 bases and 4 bases, there was a span of 8 bases. The CDR3 totals 12 residues. Per the germline V gene, CDR1 is MNHNY and CDR2 is SVGAGI (reference sequence). Here the CDR3 reads CASSLRGTEAFF. The DNA for the CDR3 is TGTGCCAGCAGTCTCAGAGGCACTGAAGCTTTCTTT.

The gene calls are TRBV10-3 and TRBJ1-4, with D unclear. The germline V gene encodes CDR1 ENHRY and CDR2 SYGVKD. CDR3 length equals 14 residues. Trimming took 2 bases from V and 6 from J, leaving 10 bases between them. The CDR3 DNA follows: TGTGCCATCAGTGAGCCTGCATCCCATGAAAAACTGTTTTTT. This codes for CAISEPASHEKLFF.